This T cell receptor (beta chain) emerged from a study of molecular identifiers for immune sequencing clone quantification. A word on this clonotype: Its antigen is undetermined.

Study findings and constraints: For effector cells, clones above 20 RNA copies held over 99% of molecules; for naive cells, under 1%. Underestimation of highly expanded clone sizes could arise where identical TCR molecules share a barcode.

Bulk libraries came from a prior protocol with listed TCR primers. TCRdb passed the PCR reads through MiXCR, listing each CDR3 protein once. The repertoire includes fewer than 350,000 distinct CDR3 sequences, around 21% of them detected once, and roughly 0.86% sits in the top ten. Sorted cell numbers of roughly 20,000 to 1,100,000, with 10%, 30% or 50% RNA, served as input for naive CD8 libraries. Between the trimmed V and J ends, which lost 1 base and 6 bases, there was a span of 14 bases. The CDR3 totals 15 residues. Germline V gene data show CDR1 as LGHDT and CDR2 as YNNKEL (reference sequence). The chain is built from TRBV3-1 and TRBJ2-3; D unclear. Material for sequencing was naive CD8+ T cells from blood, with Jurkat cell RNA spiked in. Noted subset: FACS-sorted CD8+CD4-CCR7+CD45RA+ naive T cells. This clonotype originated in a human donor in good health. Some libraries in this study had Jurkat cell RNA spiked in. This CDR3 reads CASSQAAAHIDTQYF. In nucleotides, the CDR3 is TGTGCCAGCAGCCAAGCGGCGGCCCACATCGATACGCAGTATTTT.